These 29 T cell receptor beta chains came from one sample sequenced in a study of vaccination effects on CD4 cells after COVID-19. Which antigens these TCRs recognize remains unknown. CD4+ T cells were isolated after around ten days of culture. Method: immunoSEQ multiplex PCR; TCRdb's copy keeps in-frame clones and lacks some. The repertoire holds about 50,000 clones, 65% to 80% seen once, with just over 3% in the top ten. This sample comprised CD4+ T cells from PBMCs cultured without peptide, obtained before COVID-19 vaccination. These receptors were taken from a human donor who received a COVID-19 vaccine.

The chain links TRBV7-2 to TRBJ1-1, with D possibly matching TRBD1 (5 bases). Germline CDR1 SGHTA, CDR2 FQGNSA. The CDR3 is made up of 13 amino acids. Trimming took off 3 bases at V and 7 bases at J, with 12 bases between the two ends. The chain's CDR3 is CASSFFGHLEAFF. CDR3 sequence (DNA): TGTGCCAGCAGCTTCTTTGGACATCTTGAAGCTTTCTTT. Supplemented by reference TRBV7-2 and TRBJ1-1, the full variable domain reads GAGVSQSPSNKVTEKGKDVELRCDPISGHTALYWYRQSLGQGLEFLIYFQGNSAPDKSGLPSDRFSAERTGGSVSTLTIQRTQQEDSAVYLCASSFFGHLEAFFGQGTRLTVV.

This clone was picked up one time. The chain recombines TRBV4-2 with TRBJ2-1, with TRBD2 as a possible D gene (6 bases). Trimming pared 4 bases from V and 0 bases from J, leaving 13 bases between. Germline loops: CDR1 LGHNA, CDR2 YNFKEQ. The CDR3 spans 16 residues. The CDR3 nucleotides are TGTGCCAGCAGCCGAACACTAGCTCTCTCCTACAATGAGCAGTTCTTC. Its protein product is CASSRTLALSYNEQFF.

The sample holds one count of this clone. V and J are TRBV7-9 and TRBJ2-1; TRBD1 agrees at 8 bases. V was pared by 1 base and J by 6 bases, with 5 bases of the junction left unmatched. The CDR3 consists of 15 residues. The germline V gene has CDR1 SEHNR and CDR2 FQNEAQ (reference sequence). The CDR3, as DNA: TGTGCCAGCAGCTTAGAGGCAGGGGGCATCAATGAGCAGTTCTTC. Translating gives CASSLEAGGINEQFF.

This clone was observed once. The chain uses TRBV4-1 and TRBJ1-4, with a tentative D call TRBD1 (5 bases). The V end lost 4 bases, the J end lost 4 bases, and 10 bases lay between the germline ends. This CDR3 region has 14 residues. CDR1 is MGHRA, CDR2 YSYEKL, per germline. The CDR3 protein is CASSPQDGNEKLFF. The CDR3 DNA reads TGCGCCAGCAGCCCACAGGACGGTAATGAAAAACTGTTTTTT.

The gene calls are TRBV14 and TRBJ1-6; D gene uncertain. CDR1 is SGHDN and CDR2 is FVKESK in the germline V gene. The length of the CDR3 is 17 residues. Trimming cost V 4 bases and J 7 bases, with 20 bases left between them. For the CDR3, the DNA is TGTGCCAGCAGCCCCTCCTCTCGGAGTCCGGTAAATTCACCCCTCCACTTT. It specifies CASSPSSRSPVNSPLHF. Combining the CDR3 with reference TRBV14 and TRBJ1-6 gives the whole variable domain EAGVTQFPSHSVIEKGQTVTLRCDPISGHDNLYWYRRVMGKEIKFLLHFVKESKQDESGMPNNRFLAERTGGTYSTLKVQPAELEDSGVYFCASSPSSRSPVNSPLHFGNGTRLTVT.

V usage is TRBV5-1 and J usage is TRBJ1-3; D might be TRBD1 (6 bases). Germline V lookup: CDR1 SGHRS, CDR2 YFSETQ. The CDR3 has 15 residues. Trimming cost V 4 bases and J 0 bases, with 11 bases left between them. DNA for the CDR3: TGCGCCAGCAGCACCGGGACATTCTCTGGAAACACCATATATTTT. It encodes CASSTGTFSGNTIYF.

This clone was seen more than once but under ten times. This chain connects TRBV7-8 to TRBJ1-4, with 7 bases aligning to TRBD1. This CDR3 is 16 amino acids long. Germline CDR1 and CDR2: SGHVS and FQNEAQ. The J segment lost 5 bases and the V segment lost 5 bases, leaving 11 bases of the junction unmatched. DNA for the CDR3: TGTGCCAGCAGCCAAGCACAGGGGCGCCTCAATGAAAAACTGTTTTTT. Protein: CASSQAQGRLNEKLFF.

V usage is TRBV2 and J usage is TRBJ1-5; D gene uncertain. Germline V gives CDR1 SNHLY, CDR2 FYNNEI. This CDR3 spans 13 amino acids. Between the trimmed V and J ends, which lost 7 bases and 0 bases, there was a span of 7 bases. The CDR3 protein is CASTSTSNQPQHF. CDR3 in DNA: TGTGCCAGCACCAGTACTAGCAATCAGCCCCAGCATTTT.

The DNA for the CDR3 is TGCGCCAGCAGCCAAGGGGCAGGGGCAACTAATGAAAAACTGTTTTTT. Amino acid sequence: CASSQGAGATNEKLFF. J is TRBJ1-4 and V is TRBV4-3; maybe TRBD1 (6 bases). Trimming removed 1 base at V and 0 bases at J, with 9 bases between. This CDR3 is 16 amino acids long. Germline loops: CDR1 LGHNA, CDR2 YSLEER.

The V gene is TRBV7-9, the J gene TRBJ1-4, with D possibly being TRBD1 (6 bases). In germline, CDR1 is SEHNR, CDR2 FQNEAQ (reference sequence). CDR3 size: 15 residues. V lost 5 bases to trimming and J lost 8 bases, with 18 bases between them. CDR3 in amino acids: CASSRLQGREEKLFF. The CDR3 DNA follows: TGTGCCAGCAGCCGATTACAGGGAAGGGAGGAAAAACTGTTTTTT.

The V and J genes are TRBV6-1 and TRBJ2-7; D unclear. CDR3 length equals 13 residues. V was clipped by 3 bases and J by 6 bases, with 12 bases between them. Germline V gives CDR1 MNHNS, CDR2 SASEGT. This CDR3 reads CASSDRSPLEQYV. CDR3 sequence (DNA): TGTGCCAGCAGTGATCGGTCCCCACTCGAGCAGTACGTC.

The chain couples TRBV30 to TRBJ2-4; TRBD1 might be the D (5 bases). The CDR3 consists of 13 residues. Germline values: CDR1 GTSNPN, CDR2 SVGIG (reference sequence). Trimming took off 4 bases at V and 0 bases at J, with 7 bases between the two ends. CDR3 sequence reads: CAWKGLAKNIQYF. For the CDR3, the DNA is TGTGCCTGGAAGGGGTTAGCCAAAAACATTCAGTACTTC.

CDR3 sequence (DNA): TGTGCCAGCAGCCAAGCGTCTCGGACGGGAAACACCATATATTTT. Its translation: CASSQASRTGNTIYF. The chain employs TRBV4-2 and TRBJ1-3; no definite D call. Germline CDR1 LGHNA, CDR2 YNFKEQ. Deletions cut 1 base from V and 4 bases from J, with 11 bases between. The length of the CDR3 is 15 residues.

The chain employs TRBV5-1 and TRBJ1-5; D possibly corresponds to TRBD1 (6 bases). Germline V lookup: CDR1 SGHRS, CDR2 YFSETQ. V lost 4 bases, J lost 4 bases, and 15 bases lay in between. The CDR3 has 15 residues. This CDR3 is CASSTEGTPNQPQHF. The DNA of the CDR3 is TGCGCCAGCAGCACTGAGGGGACACCTAATCAGCCCCAGCATTTT. Filled out from reference TRBV5-1 and TRBJ1-5, the complete variable domain reads KAGVTQTPRYLIKTRGQQVTLSCSPISGHRSVSWYQQTPGQGLQFLFEYFSETQRNKGNFPGRFSGRQFSNSRSEMNVSTLELGDSALYLCASSTEGTPNQPQHFGDGTRLSIL.

This rearrangement joins TRBV5-1 to TRBJ1-5; TRBD1 aligns across 7 bases. The germline V gene has CDR1 SGHRS and CDR2 YFSETQ. V trimming: 4 bases; J trimming: 4 bases; junction bases outside the gene matches: 11. This CDR3 comprises 16 residues. CDR3: CASSRSTGQMNQPQHF. The CDR3 coding sequence is TGCGCCAGCAGCCGTTCCACGGGACAGATGAATCAGCCCCAGCATTTT. The full variable domain, in which reference TRBV5-1 and TRBJ1-5 provide the parts outside the CDR3, is KAGVTQTPRYLIKTRGQQVTLSCSPISGHRSVSWYQQTPGQGLQFLFEYFSETQRNKGNFPGRFSGRQFSNSRSEMNVSTLELGDSALYLCASSRSTGQMNQPQHFGDGTRLSIL.

This sequence joins TRBV5-1 and TRBJ2-1; the match to TRBD1 covers 9 bases. Germline assignment: CDR1 SGHRS and CDR2 YFSETQ. With 7 bases clipped from V and 0 bases from J, the junction kept 2 bases outside the gene matches. The length of the CDR3 is 14 residues. The CDR3 region is CASGTGSSYNEQFF. Written as DNA, the CDR3 is TGCGCCAGCGGGACAGGGAGCTCCTACAATGAGCAGTTCTTC.

V gene TRBV7-9 combines with J gene TRBJ2-3, with 10 bases matching TRBD2. V shed 5 bases and J 0 bases; nucleotides not matched to a gene: 5. Germline lookup yields CDR1 SEHNR and CDR2 FQNEAQ (reference sequence). The CDR3 contains 16 residues. The CDR3 DNA sequence: TGTGCCAGCAGCCGGGGACTAGCGCCCAGCACAGATACGCAGTATTTT. Translated: CASSRGLAPSTDTQYF.

This clone was found a few times. V is TRBV3-1 (or the pseudogene TRBV3-2) and J is TRBJ1-5, with D unclear. Germline-derived CDR1 and CDR2 are LGHDT and YNNKEL (reference sequence). Trimming removed 1 base at V and 0 bases at J, with 7 bases between. The CDR3 runs 15 residues. CDR3 nucleotides: TGTGCCAGCAGCCAAGGCAGTATTAGCAATCAGCCCCAGCATTTT. This sequence encodes CASSQGSISNQPQHF.

The CDR3 DNA reads TGTGCCAGTAGTATCGCACACATCCCCACAGGGGGCTATGGCTACACCTTC. Its protein is CASSIAHIPTGGYGYTF. The chain carries TRBV19 and TRBJ1-2; 8 positions match TRBD1. The V segment lost 3 bases and the J segment 4 bases; nucleotides outside the gene matches: 13. This CDR3 region has 17 residues. Germline V lookup: CDR1 LNHDA, CDR2 SQIVND (reference sequence).

The chain carries TRBV6-5 and TRBJ2-1; weak D call: TRBD2 (5 bases). V was pared by 5 bases and J by 0 bases, with 11 bases between. The length of the CDR3 is 15 residues. Looked up from germline, CDR1 is MNHEY and CDR2 is SVGAGI. This CDR3 reads CASSRTSLSYNEQFF. The DNA for the CDR3 is TGTGCCAGCAGTCGGACTTCCCTCTCCTACAATGAGCAGTTCTTC.

This chain's CDR3 is CSVDQDSYNEQFF. For the CDR3, the DNA is TGCAGCGTTGATCAAGACTCCTACAATGAGCAGTTCTTC. This rearrangement joins TRBV29-1 to TRBJ2-1, with no clear D. This CDR3 contains 13 residues. Germline V CDR1 and CDR2: SQVTM, ANQGSEA. The V end was cut by 3 bases, the J end by 0 bases, with 6 bases between.

The chain combines TRBV4-3 with TRBJ2-5, with unresolved D. Trimming left V 0 bases short and J 9 bases short, with 17 bases between. The length of the CDR3 is 15 residues. Per germline, CDR1 LGHNA and CDR2 YSLEER. The CDR3 DNA reads as TGCGCCAGCAGCCAAGAAAGAAACAAGCTCGCGGCCCAGTACTTC. Amino acids: CASSQERNKLAAQYF.

Note on this clone: This CDR3 is also generated by other DNA sequences in the sample. CDR3 protein: CASSSPPNTEAFF. DNA of the CDR3: TGTGCCAGCAGTTCCCCACCGAACACTGAAGCTTTCTTT. The chain has TRBV28 and TRBJ1-1; no definite D call. The CDR3 consists of 13 residues. Germline CDR1 reads MDHEN; CDR2 reads SYDVKM. Trimming pared 4 bases from V and 1 base from J, leaving 7 bases between.

The chain links TRBV2 to TRBJ2-3; D remains unclear. V was cut by 7 bases and J by 5 bases, with 13 bases left in between. The CDR3 has 13 amino acids. Per germline, CDR1 SNHLY and CDR2 FYNNEI. This chain's CDR3 is CASTAYFEDTQYF. CDR3 bases: TGTGCCAGCACCGCCTACTTTGAAGATACGCAGTATTTT.

This clone has just a few counts. This chain connects TRBV18 to TRBJ2-2; weak D call: TRBD1 (6 bases). The CDR3 spans 15 residues. Germline CDR1 reads KGHSH; CDR2 reads LQKENI. Trimming shortened V by 4 bases and J by 1 base, and 10 bases separated the two germline ends. CDR3 sequence: CASSLSQGNTGELFF. CDR3 coding DNA: TGTGCCAGCTCACTTTCACAGGGGAACACCGGGGAGCTGTTTTTT.

This clone has a handful of counts. The rearrangement joins TRBV6-4 to TRBJ1-2; D is ambiguous. The V gene lost 8 bases and the J gene lost 2 bases, with 9 bases spanning the gap. The CDR3 spans 12 residues. The germline gives CDR1 MRHNA, CDR2 SNTAGT. In DNA, the CDR3 is TGTGCCAGCTTGAACGGCAACTATGGCTACACCTTC. Amino acids: CASLNGNYGYTF.

The chain links TRBV4-1 to TRBJ1-2; the D is unclear. V shed 1 base and J shed 5 bases, with 17 bases lying between them. The CDR3 sequence is 16 residues long. In germline, CDR1 is MGHRA, CDR2 YSYEKL. DNA for the CDR3: TGCGCCAGCAGCCAAGCCATTCACAGTCCGGCATATGGCTACACCTTC. This gives the protein CASSQAIHSPAYGYTF.

A word on this clone: Other DNA sequences in this specimen translate into the identical CDR3. The chain joins TRBV18 to TRBJ2-1; D is perhaps TRBD2 (5 bases). In germline, CDR1 is KGHSH, CDR2 LQKENI. This CDR3 contains 15 residues. V dropped 3 bases and J dropped 0 bases, with 9 bases sitting between them. CDR3 coding DNA: TGTGCCAGCTCACCGTCGGGGTTCTCCTACAATGAGCAGTTCTTC. The encoded protein is CASSPSGFSYNEQFF. The full variable domain, its missing parts supplied by reference TRBV18 and TRBJ2-1, is NAGVMQNPRHLVRRRGQEARLRCSPMKGHSHVYWYRQLPEEGLKFMVYLQKENIIDESGMPKERFSAEFPKEGPSILRIQQVVRGDSAAYFCASSPSGFSYNEQFFGPGTRLTVL.

The chain carries TRBV7-8 and TRBJ2-3; TRBD1 matches 10 bases. Germline V lookup: CDR1 SGHVS, CDR2 FQNEAQ. Trimming at V came to 4 bases and at J to 6 bases, leaving 13 bases not matched to a gene. The CDR3 extends over 17 amino acids. Here the CDR3 reads CASSSRSGTGAGDTQYF. CDR3 nucleotides: TGTGCCAGCAGCTCAAGATCCGGGACAGGGGCCGGCGATACGCAGTATTTT.